This T cell receptor (beta chain) was observed in a study of blood T cell repertoires in COVID-19. Study-level information: Some COVID-19 samples were acute and others convalescent; all came from the United States, Italy and Spain.

Per the study methods: Reference gene primer amplification gave estimated nucleated cell counts. Data came from immunoSEQ multiplex PCR; TCRdb stores just in-frame clones and leaves some out. The V and J calls and clone size come from that table; D and trimming were worked out from the DNA. The table lists around 100,000 clones, about nine tenths of them singletons. CDR1 and CDR2 from the germline V gene are MNHNS and SASEGT. There are 15 residues in the CDR3. Germline trimming cut 3 bases from V and 5 bases from J; bases unmatched to any gene: 6. The source of this sequence is a man aged 45-65 years with acute or convalescent COVID-19. Sequences were obtained from peripheral blood. The chain employs TRBV6-1 and TRBJ2-2; 7 positions agree with TRBD2. CDR3 nucleotides: TGTGCCAGCAGTGATGGGGGGAGGGGTACCGGGGAGCTGTTTTTT. This encodes CASSDGGRGTGELFF.